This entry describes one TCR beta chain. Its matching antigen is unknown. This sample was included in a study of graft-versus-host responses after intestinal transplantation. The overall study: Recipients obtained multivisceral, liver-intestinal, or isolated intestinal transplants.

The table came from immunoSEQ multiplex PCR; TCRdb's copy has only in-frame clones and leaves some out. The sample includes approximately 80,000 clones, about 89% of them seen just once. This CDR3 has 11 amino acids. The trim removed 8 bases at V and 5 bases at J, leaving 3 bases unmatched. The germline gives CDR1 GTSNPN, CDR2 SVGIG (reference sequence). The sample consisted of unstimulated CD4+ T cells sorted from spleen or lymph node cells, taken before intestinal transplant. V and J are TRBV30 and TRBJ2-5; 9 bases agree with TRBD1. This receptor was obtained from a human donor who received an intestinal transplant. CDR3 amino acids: CARGQGETQYF. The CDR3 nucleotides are TGTGCCAGAGGACAGGGGGAGACCCAGTACTTC.